These T cell receptor beta chains were read from a single sample in a study of T cells after posttransplantation cyclophosphamide. Using immunoSEQ multiplex PCR, the repertoire was profiled, and TCRdb retains in-frame clones only, with some absent. The sample holds approximately 40,000 clones, around four fifths seen once. The material was CD4+ T cells sorted from blood, obtained 1,700 to 2,000 days after a stem cell transplant with posttransplant cyclophosphamide. Receptor source: a female patient aged 40 to 50 who received an allogeneic stem cell transplant from a related donor, was CMV-positive, and had no GVHD. The T cells may partly be graft donor cells. Both conserved end residues are part of each CDR3. A D gene is named only where the DNA matches it firmly. Clone size is stated in some rows and not others, as once, few, many or a class when expanded.

V gene	clone size	J gene	D gene	CDR3 protein	CDR3 DNA
TRBV2	.	TRBJ2-1	TRBD2	CASFGAGTYNEQFF	TGTGCCAGCTTTGGAGCGGGAACCTACAATGAGCAGTTCTTC
TRBV5-4	few	TRBJ2-3	.	CASSLKHSSSTDTQYF	TGTGCCAGCAGCTTGAAGCACAGTTCTAGCACAGATACGCAGTATTTT
TRBV5-5	.	TRBJ1-4	TRBD1	CASTPGTGEEKLFF	TGTGCCAGCACTCCAGGGACAGGGGAAGAAAAACTGTTTTTT
TRBV6-6	.	TRBJ2-1	TRBD1	CASSTGTGSLNEQFF	TGTGCCAGCAGTACCGGGACAGGGTCGCTCAATGAGCAGTTCTTC
TRBV27	.	TRBJ1-5	.	CASSLYGSQPQHF	TGTGCCAGCAGTTTATATGGGAGTCAGCCCCAGCATTTT
TRBV7-2	few	TRBJ1-3	TRBD1	CASSLAGGGGNTIYF	TGTGCCAGCAGCTTAGCAGGGGGCGGTGGAAACACCATATATTTT
TRBV7-9	.	TRBJ2-7	TRBD1	CASSRSGTGADEQYF	TGTGCCAGCAGCAGATCCGGGACAGGGGCTGACGAGCAGTACTTC
TRBV28	.	TRBJ1-2	.	CASRGPTGYTF	TGTGCCAGCAGGGGCCCGACAGGCTACACCTTC
TRBV6-5	.	TRBJ1-6	.	CASSYSGGNNSPLHF	TGTGCCAGCAGTTACTCGGGAGGGAATAATTCACCCCTCCACTTT
TRBV6-4	.	TRBJ1-1	.	CASSESRGGSTEAFF	TGTGCCAGCAGTGAGTCAAGGGGAGGGAGCACTGAAGCTTTCTTT
TRBV28	.	TRBJ2-2	.	CASSFPGTGELFF	TGTGCCAGCAGTTTCCCAGGAACCGGGGAGCTGTTTTTT
TRBV11-3	.	TRBJ1-4	TRBD1	CASSLDGQGNEKLFF	TGTGCCAGCAGCTTGGACGGACAGGGAAATGAAAAACTGTTTTTT
TRBV28	.	TRBJ2-7	.	CASKPRPGSHEQYF	TGTGCCAGCAAACCCCGGCCGGGTTCCCACGAGCAGTACTTC
TRBV20-1	.	TRBJ2-5	.	CSARDTGTQYF	TGCAGTGCTAGAGATACGGGGACCCAGTACTTC
TRBV6-4	.	TRBJ1-1	.	CASSDNKNTEAFF	TGTGCCAGCAGCGATAACAAGAACACTGAAGCTTTCTTT
TRBV12-5	few	TRBJ1-1	TRBD1	CASGLVGGRGNTEAFF	TGTGCTAGTGGTTTGGTAGGGGGCAGGGGGAACACTGAAGCTTTCTTT
TRBV5-1	.	TRBJ1-1	TRBD1	CASSLGGTGILNTEAFF	TGCGCCAGCAGCTTGGGCGGGACAGGGATATTGAACACTGAAGCTTTCTTT
TRBV10-2	.	TRBJ1-1	TRBD1	CASSEGTGVALNTEAFF	TGCGCCAGCAGTGAGGGGACAGGGGTCGCCCTGAACACTGAAGCTTTCTTT